The sample holds one count of the clone carrying this TCR beta chain. Antigen specificity is unknown. The sample originates from a study of cytomegalovirus exposure and HLA in healthy donors. General study findings and limits: Several V segments, TRBV6-2 and TRBV6-3 among them, could not be told apart and were dropped. While the bulk of TCR sequences proved rare, some public TCRs turned up in many donors. In a later analysis, common viral pathogens appeared linked to several of the most significant clusters. Information on immune exposure was restricted to one variable (CMV serostatus).

The PCR used 60 Vbeta and 13 Jbeta primers. Assay: immunoSEQ multiplex PCR; the TCRdb copy retains only in-frame clones and omits some. The sample holds 150,000 to 200,000 clones, approximately 80% seen once. Trimming cost V 5 bases and J 4 bases; bases outside gene matches: 12. The CDR3 has 16 residues. Germline CDR1 is LNHNV and CDR2 is YYDKDF (reference sequence). This receptor was taken from a woman aged 18-29 years in good health and CMV-seronegative. The sequenced material came from PBMCs. The chain uses TRBV15 and TRBJ2-3, with 7 bases that match TRBD2. The CDR3 region has the DNA TGTGCCACCAGCGCATCCCTGCGGGAGTACCCAGATACGCAGTATTTT. Protein sequence: CATSASLREYPDTQYF.